The next 19 T cell receptor beta chains were all read from a single sample in a study of blood T cell repertoires in COVID-19. Repertoires were generated with immunoSEQ multiplex PCR, while TCRdb's copy carries only in-frame clones and drops some. The sample shows around 170,000 clones, around 80% of them seen only once. Material: peripheral blood. Receptors originate from a man in his sixties or seventies with active or convalescent COVID-19.

V usage is TRBV11-3 and J usage is TRBJ2-3; D is possibly TRBD2 (5 bases). The V end was cut by 8 bases, the J end by 5 bases, with 11 bases between. The V gene's germline CDR1 is SGHNT and CDR2 YENEEA. The CDR3 length is 12 residues. In nucleotides, the CDR3 is TGTGCCAGCCAACGTGCGGGAGATACGCAGTATTTT. As protein: CASQRAGDTQYF.

V usage is TRBV5-4 and J usage is TRBJ2-1; TRBD2 matches 8 bases. The trim removed 0 bases at V and 3 bases at J, leaving 11 bases unmatched. This CDR3 is built from 18 residues. The germline V gene encodes CDR1 SGHNT and CDR2 YYREEE (reference sequence). The CDR3 nucleotides are TGTGCCAGCAGCTTGGGGGGGAGCGGGAGCATTAACTACAATGAGCAGTTCTTC. This encodes CASSLGGSGSINYNEQFF. The whole variable domain, remainder taken from reference TRBV5-4 and TRBJ2-1, is ETGVTQSPTHLIKTRGQQVTLRCSSQSGHNTVSWYQQALGQGPQFIFQYYREEENGRGNFPPRFSGLQFPNYSSELNVNALELDDSALYLCASSLGGSGSINYNEQFFGPGTRLTVL.

The gene calls are TRBV15 and TRBJ2-3, with 11 bases identical to TRBD2. CDR1 LNHNV and CDR2 YYDKDF come from the germline V gene (reference sequence). This CDR3 contains 16 residues. V dropped 5 bases and J dropped 2; count of bases not matched to a gene: 6. The DNA for the CDR3 is TGTGCCACCAGCGGGGGGACTAGCGGTTTCACAGATACGCAGTATTTT. It specifies CATSGGTSGFTDTQYF.

The chain links TRBV12-5 to TRBJ1-5, with D perhaps TRBD1 (6 bases). Germline V gives CDR1 LGHNT, CDR2 FRNRAP. The CDR3 runs 15 residues. The V gene lost 1 base and the J gene lost 2 bases, with 9 bases spanning the gap. The CDR3 region has the DNA TGTGCTAGTGGTTTGGGACAGGAACGCAATCAGCCCCAGCATTTT. It translates to CASGLGQERNQPQHF.

The chain has TRBV6-5 and TRBJ1-5; D gene ambiguous. The CDR3 runs to 13 residues. Between the trimmed V and J ends, which lost 10 bases and 0 bases, there was a span of 10 bases. Germline loops: CDR1 MNHEY, CDR2 SVGAGI. The CDR3 DNA sequence: TGTGCCATCCACGGGGTTAGCAATCAGCCCCAGCATTTT. Its protein is CAIHGVSNQPQHF.

The chain uses TRBV18 and TRBJ2-3; TRBD2 agrees at 9 bases. The V gene's germline CDR1 is KGHSH and CDR2 LQKENI. CDR3 length equals 16 residues. V lost 3 bases to trimming and J lost 3 bases; unmatched junction nucleotides: 7. The CDR3 DNA follows: TGTGCCAGCTCACCGACTAGCGGTATATTAACAGATACGCAGTATTTT. As protein: CASSPTSGILTDTQYF.

The J gene is TRBJ2-7, the V gene TRBV5-6, with 8 bases lining up with TRBD2. This CDR3 comprises 16 residues. With 0 bases clipped from V and 1 base from J, the junction kept 6 bases outside the gene matches. Germline values: CDR1 SGHDT, CDR2 YYEEEE. The DNA for the CDR3 is TGTGCCAGCAGCTTGGCCGGGACTAGAGAGTCCTACGAGCAGTACTTC. It specifies CASSLAGTRESYEQYF.

The chain uses TRBV7-7 and TRBJ1-1; no firm D call. The V end lost 5 bases, the J end lost 0 bases, and 7 bases lay between the germline ends. The CDR3 has 13 amino acids. Germline V gene sequence: CDR1 SSHAT, CDR2 FNYEAQ (reference sequence). The DNA for the CDR3 is TGTGCCAGCAGCCCACACCTGAACACTGAAGCTTTCTTT. As protein: CASSPHLNTEAFF.

The genes are TRBV4-2 and TRBJ2-5, with 8 bases that match TRBD2. Germline-derived CDR1 and CDR2 are LGHNA and YNFKEQ. The CDR3 runs 16 residues. V dropped 4 bases and J dropped 1; count of bases not matched to a gene: 8. The CDR3 loop is CASSRLLAGSQETQYF. DNA of the CDR3: TGTGCCAGCAGCCGTCTCTTAGCGGGATCCCAAGAGACCCAGTACTTC.

This clone appeared a few times. The V gene is TRBV12-5, the J gene TRBJ2-1; TRBD2 matches 12 bases. The CDR3 has 17 amino acids. Germline CDR1 LGHNT, CDR2 FRNRAP. The V segment lost 5 bases and the J segment 6 bases; nucleotides outside the gene matches: 11. CDR3 DNA: TGTGCTAGTGGTCCCTTGACTAGCGGGAGACTGTCCAATGAGCAGTTCTTC. Translated: CASGPLTSGRLSNEQFF.

This clone has a handful of counts. The genes are TRBV29-1 and TRBJ2-6, with 8 bases lining up with TRBD1. Germline V CDR1 and CDR2: SQVTM, ANQGSEA. The CDR3 extends over 16 amino acids. V lost 1 base, J lost 0 bases, and 2 bases stayed unmatched. CDR3 coding DNA: TGCAGCGTTGAAGGGACAGGGAACTCTGGGGCCAACGTCCTGACTTTC. Encoded protein: CSVEGTGNSGANVLTF.

The J gene is TRBJ2-7, the V gene TRBV6-2 or TRBV6-3; TRBD2 might be the D (6 bases). CDR3 size: 16 residues. V was clipped by 2 bases and J by 3 bases, with 17 bases between them. CDR1 and CDR2 (germline): MNHEY, SVGEGT. CDR3 amino acids: CASSYPSGRKDYEQYF. The DNA of the CDR3 is TGTGCCAGCAGTTACCCGTCGGGGAGGAAAGACTACGAGCAGTACTTC.

The V call is TRBV5-8, the J call TRBJ2-1, with a tentative D call TRBD2 (6 bases). V lost 1 base, J lost 7 bases, and 12 bases lay in between. The CDR3 covers 14 residues. In germline, CDR1 is SGHTS, CDR2 YDEGEE. The CDR3 sequence is CASSLFGGRNEQFF. CDR3 DNA: TGTGCCAGCAGCTTGTTCGGGGGTCGTAATGAGCAGTTCTTC.

This sequence joins TRBV30 and TRBJ1-5; a possible D gene is TRBD1 (6 bases). The CDR3 loop spans 13 amino acids. V lost 8 bases and J lost 3, with 14 bases in between. From germline, CDR1 is GTSNPN and CDR2 SVGIG (reference sequence). CDR3 sequence reads: CALRAGDNQPQHF. The CDR3 nucleotides are TGTGCCCTAAGGGCAGGGGACAATCAGCCCCAGCATTTT. Drawing the rest from reference TRBV30 and TRBJ1-5, the complete variable domain is SQTIHQWPATLVQPVGSPLSLECTVEGTSNPNLYWYRQAAGRGLQLLFYSVGIGQISSEVPQNLSASRPQDRQFILSSKKLLLSDSGFYLCALRAGDNQPQHFGDGTRLSIL.

The chain recombines TRBV30 with TRBJ1-1, with D maybe TRBD1 (5 bases). There are 14 residues in the CDR3. CDR1 GTSNPN and CDR2 SVGIG come from the germline V gene (reference sequence). Trimming shortened V by 3 bases and J by 3 bases, and 14 bases separated the two germline ends. CDR3 coding DNA: TGTGCCTGGAGGCAACCAGGGTGGTACACTGAAGCTTTCTTT. Its protein product is CAWRQPGWYTEAFF.

The rearrangement links TRBV7-2 to TRBJ1-5; 10 bases fit TRBD1. The ends lost 5 bases at V and 7 bases at J; junction bases unmatched: 2. This CDR3 is 13 amino acids long. CDR1 is SGHTA and CDR2 is FQGNSA in the germline V gene. The CDR3 DNA reads TGTGCCAGCAGCCCGACAGGGGGCCAGCCCCAGCATTTT. Amino acids: CASSPTGGQPQHF.

The chain uses TRBV5-4 and TRBJ2-5; tentative D call: TRBD2 (8 bases). CDR1 SGHNT and CDR2 YYREEE come from the germline V gene (reference sequence). V gave up 0 bases and J gave up 5 bases, with 17 bases separating them. The CDR3 loop spans 16 amino acids. The DNA of the CDR3 is TGTGCCAGCAGCTTGGGGGGGACAGCGGGAGTCGAGACCCAGTACTTC. Translated: CASSLGGTAGVETQYF.

The chain is built from TRBV19 and TRBJ1-6; D ambiguous. V lost 4 bases to trimming and J lost 7 bases, with 5 bases between them. This CDR3 is 12 amino acids long. CDR1 is LNHDA and CDR2 is SQIVND in the germline V gene (reference sequence). CDR3 in DNA: TGTGCCAGTAGTAGGCGGAATTCACCCCTCCACTTT. It encodes CASSRRNSPLHF.

The gene calls are TRBV27 and TRBJ2-7; maybe TRBD2 (6 bases). Trimming shortened V by 2 bases and J by 0 bases, and 11 bases separated the two germline ends. In germline, CDR1 is MNHEY, CDR2 SMNVEV (reference sequence). This CDR3 is built from 15 residues. In nucleotides, the CDR3 is TGTGCCAGCAGTTTACGGGGACTGAGCTCCTACGAGCAGTACTTC. Its protein is CASSLRGLSSYEQYF.